The 22 T cell receptor beta chains presented below share a single source sample, sequenced in a study of shared clonotypes between healthy human individuals. Assay: immunoSEQ multiplex PCR; the TCRdb copy retains only in-frame clones and omits some. The table records just over 2,000,000 clones, approximately 95% of them present only once. Sequences were obtained from naive CD4+ T cells sorted from blood. Indicated subset: CD45RA+ positively selected. These receptors all come from a man aged 18 to 30 in good health.

The rearrangement links TRBV19 to TRBJ2-6; no clear D. Deletions cut 7 bases from V and 0 bases from J, with 13 bases between. CDR1 and CDR2 from the germline V gene are LNHDA and SQIVND (reference sequence). This CDR3 is 16 amino acids long. This CDR3 reads CASNGRPPSGANVLTF. The CDR3 DNA reads as TGTGCCAGTAATGGCAGGCCCCCCTCTGGGGCCAACGTCCTGACTTTC.

The rearrangement links TRBV29-1 to TRBJ1-1; no clear D gene. CDR1 is SQVTM, CDR2 ANQGSEA, per germline. Trimming took 7 bases from V and 4 from J, leaving 10 bases between them. The CDR3 covers 11 residues. CDR3 sequence reads: CSGGLSTEAFF. The CDR3 DNA reads as TGCAGCGGAGGATTGAGCACTGAAGCTTTCTTT.

As for this clone: A read error may account for a junction end that differs from germline. The chain couples TRBV7-7 to TRBJ2-5; D is possibly TRBD2 (5 bases). This CDR3 is built from 12 residues. Germline CDR1 is SSHAT and CDR2 is FNYEAQ (reference sequence). DNA for the CDR3: TGTGCTAGCAGCGGTGTTGAGGAGACCCAGTACTTC. This gives the protein CASSGVEETQYF.

The chain uses TRBV5-8 and TRBJ1-5, with D unresolved. Germline CDR1 is SGHTS and CDR2 is YDEGEE. This CDR3 contains 19 residues. The V end was cut by 6 bases, the J end by 6 bases, with 31 bases between. The CDR3 DNA follows: TGTGCCAGCATCAGGCTTGCTGGTTTGGGCAAGAGGGCTCGTCAGCCCCAGCATTTT. The encoded protein is CASIRLAGLGKRARQPQHF.

V usage is TRBV11-2 and J usage is TRBJ1-3, with D possibly TRBD1 on 6 matching bases. Germline assignment: CDR1 SGHAT and CDR2 FQNNGV. V was cut by 3 bases and J by 0 bases, with 12 bases left in between. CDR3 length: 16 residues. CDR3 DNA: TGTGCCAGCAGCTTCGACAGGTCAGGCTCTGGAAACACCATATATTTT. It translates to CASSFDRSGSGNTIYF.

V is TRBV12-2 and J is TRBJ2-7; the listed D gene, TRBD2, was not tested against the DNA. TRBV12-2 is reported as a pseudogene. The CDR3 runs 19 residues. The CDR3 region is CASRLGPTSGSRSSYEQYF. DNA for the CDR3: TGTGCAAGTCGCTTGGGGCCCACTAGCGGGAGTCGAAGCTCCTACGAGCAGTACTTC.

This rearrangement joins TRBV7-6 to TRBJ2-7, with D unresolved. CDR3 size: 13 residues. CDR1 and CDR2 (germline): SGHVS, FNYEAQ. V dropped 6 bases and J dropped 6 bases, with 15 bases sitting between them. The CDR3 here is CASRSYSDAEQYF. In nucleotides, the CDR3 is TGTGCCAGCAGATCATACAGTGATGCCGAGCAGTACTTC.

This chain connects TRBV9 to TRBJ1-4; no definite D call. Germline-derived CDR1 and CDR2 are SGDLS and YYNGEE. V dropped 0 bases and J dropped 8 bases, with 8 bases sitting between them. The CDR3 extends over 13 amino acids. CDR3 DNA: TGTGCCAGCAGCGTAGGATACAGCGAAAAACTGTTTTTT. The encoded protein is CASSVGYSEKLFF.

V and J are TRBV7-9 and TRBJ2-1; D is uncertain. V lost 0 bases, J lost 0 bases, and 9 bases lay in between. The V gene's germline CDR1 is SEHNR and CDR2 FQNEAQ (reference sequence). This CDR3 contains 16 residues. Here the CDR3 reads CASSLAPANSYNEQFF. CDR3 nucleotides: TGTGCCAGCAGCTTAGCACCGGCAAACTCCTACAATGAGCAGTTCTTC.

The CDR3 coding sequence is TGTGCCTGGAGCGAATGGACAGTCAACTCTGGAAACACCATATATTTT. Protein: CAWSEWTVNSGNTIYF. This rearrangement joins TRBV30 to TRBJ1-3, with a tentative D call TRBD1 (6 bases). The CDR3 length is 16 residues. V lost 3 bases and J 0 bases, leaving 15 bases between the germline ends. Germline-derived CDR1 and CDR2 are GTSNPN and SVGIG (reference sequence). The whole variable domain, filled in from reference TRBV30 and TRBJ1-3, reads SQTIHQWPATLVQPVGSPLSLECTVEGTSNPNLYWYRQAAGRGLQLLFYSVGIGQISSEVPQNLSASRPQDRQFILSSKKLLLSDSGFYLCAWSEWTVNSGNTIYFGEGSWLTVV.

The J gene is TRBJ2-3, the V gene TRBV7-3; TRBD1 matches 10 bases. The germline gives CDR1 SGHTA, CDR2 FQGTGA. Unmatched junction bases numbered 9, after V lost 5 bases and J lost 1 base. The CDR3 has 17 residues. CDR3 region: CASSLGPGQGRTDTQYF. DNA of the CDR3: TGTGCCAGCAGCCTCGGTCCGGGACAGGGGCGCACAGATACGCAGTATTTT.

The V gene is TRBV19, the J gene TRBJ1-5, with D possibly matching TRBD1 (5 bases). The CDR3 has 15 residues. Trimming cost V 9 bases and J 0 bases, with 15 bases left between them. Germline loops: CDR1 LNHDA, CDR2 SQIVND (reference sequence). CDR3: CASMGDHYSNQPQHF. In DNA, the CDR3 is TGTGCCAGCATGGGGGACCACTATAGCAATCAGCCCCAGCATTTT.

This rearrangement joins TRBV4-2 to TRBJ2-3, with D possibly TRBD2 on 7 matching bases. The CDR3 length is 17 residues. The germline gives CDR1 LGHNA, CDR2 YNFKEQ. V was shortened by 3 bases and J by 7 bases, with 23 bases between the two germline ends. CDR3 amino acids: CASSQAEGGGAAYTQYF. CDR3 DNA sequence: TGTGCCAGCAGCCAGGCCGAGGGTGGGGGGGCCGCATATACGCAGTATTTT.

The chain has TRBV27 and TRBJ1-5; TRBD1 might be the D (6 bases). Germline CDR1 reads MNHEY; CDR2 reads SMNVEV (reference sequence). V shed 2 bases and J shed 1 base, with 12 bases lying between them. This CDR3 comprises 16 residues. CDR3 DNA sequence: TGTGCCAGCAGTTTAGGCACAGGGAACAGCAATCAGCCCCAGCATTTT. Translating it yields CASSLGTGNSNQPQHF.

The CDR3 loop is CASSSRTRGMNTEAFF. The CDR3 DNA reads as TGTGCCAGCAGCTCAAGGACAAGAGGTATGAACACTGAAGCTTTCTTT. This sequence joins TRBV11-2 and TRBJ1-1, with D perhaps matching TRBD1 (5 bases). Germline CDR1 reads SGHAT; CDR2 reads FQNNGV. CDR3 length: 16 amino acids. V gave up 4 bases and J gave up 0 bases, with 15 bases separating them.

The genes are TRBV5-1 and TRBJ2-2; 7 nucleotides agree with TRBD1. V trimming: 4 bases; J trimming: 7 bases; junction bases outside the gene matches: 4. This CDR3 contains 13 residues. Per germline, CDR1 SGHRS and CDR2 YFSETQ. The DNA of the CDR3 is TGCGCCAGCAGCACCGGACAGGTCGGGGAGCTGTTTTTT. Amino acid sequence: CASSTGQVGELFF.

The rearrangement links TRBV7-9 to TRBJ1-6, with D perhaps TRBD1 (5 bases). This CDR3 spans 14 amino acids. Germline V gives CDR1 SEHNR, CDR2 FQNEAQ (reference sequence). Trimming left V 5 bases short and J 5 bases short, with 10 bases between. This CDR3 reads CASSVGGDNSPLHF. The DNA for the CDR3 is TGTGCCAGCAGCGTCGGGGGAGATAATTCACCCCTCCACTTT.

V gene TRBV5-1 combines with J gene TRBJ2-2; 9 bases match TRBD2. The V segment lost 4 bases and the J segment 0 bases; nucleotides outside the gene matches: 4. Germline V gene data show CDR1 as SGHRS and CDR2 as YFSETQ. The CDR3 has 16 amino acids. CDR3: CASSARLAANTGELFF. The CDR3 DNA follows: TGCGCCAGCAGCGCCAGACTAGCGGCGAACACCGGGGAGCTGTTTTTT.

The chain joins TRBV30 to TRBJ2-1; 15 bases fit TRBD2. CDR3 size: 15 residues. V was pared by 4 bases and J by 8 bases, with 6 bases of the junction left unmatched. Germline values: CDR1 GTSNPN, CDR2 SVGIG (reference sequence). The CDR3 region is CAWNTGLAGGYEQFF. CDR3 DNA: TGTGCCTGGAACACGGGACTAGCGGGAGGCTATGAGCAGTTCTTC.

The chain uses TRBV30 and TRBJ1-4, with D unresolved. Trimming pared 4 bases from V and 5 bases from J, leaving 8 bases between. The CDR3 loop spans 12 amino acids. Germline CDR1 and CDR2: GTSNPN and SVGIG (reference sequence). The CDR3 DNA is TGTGCCTGGAATCAGCAGAATGAAAAACTGTTTTTT. Translating gives CAWNQQNEKLFF.

The gene calls are TRBV6-5 and TRBJ2-7; 7 positions agree with TRBD1. There are 15 residues in the CDR3. The germline gives CDR1 MNHEY, CDR2 SVGAGI. V shed 7 bases, J shed 6 bases, and the junction held 15 bases outside the gene matches. The CDR3 sequence is CASKPQGVVGREQYF. For the CDR3, the DNA is TGTGCCAGCAAGCCCCAGGGGGTCGTGGGTCGCGAGCAGTACTTC.

The V call is TRBV6-5, the J call TRBJ2-7; D is possibly TRBD2 (7 bases). Germline CDR1 MNHEY, CDR2 SVGAGI. The CDR3 sequence is 16 residues long. Trimming left V 1 base short and J 4 bases short, with 17 bases between. CDR3 nucleotides: TGTGCCAGCAGTTACTGGGGCAGGGGAGGGCGGTACGAGCAGTACTTC. Translating it yields CASSYWGRGGRYEQYF.